Listed below are T cell receptor beta chains from one sample, sequenced in a study of CD8 T cells in Susac syndrome. From the immunoSEQ multiplex PCR reads, TCRdb called clonotypes with MiXCR, one entry per CDR3 protein. This table holds approximately 130,000 distinct CDR3 sequences, under 95% found once. The material sequenced was CD8+ T cells from PBMCs. These receptor sequences come from a human donor with multiple sclerosis. CDR3s include the opening cysteine and the closing phenylalanine or tryptophan. The order of the fields is CDR3 length, clone size, J gene, D gene, V gene, CDR3 protein, CDR3 DNA. D genes are given only for firm matches. Not all rows give a size; the values are once, few, many and, for expanded clones, a class.

13 - TRBJ2-7 - TRBV27 CASSPTPGAEQYF TGTGCCAGCAGCCCTACTCCTGGGGCCGAGCAGTACTTC
17 - TRBJ2-1 TRBD2 TRBV12-3/TRBV12-4 CASSPLAGVGAYNEQFF TGTGCCAGCAGTCCTTTAGCGGGAGTGGGGGCCTACAATGAGCAGTTCTTC
13 few TRBJ2-7 TRBD2 TRBV27 CASSLASSYEQYF TGTGCCAGCTCACTAGCGTCCAGCTACGAGCAGTACTTC
15 - TRBJ2-1 - TRBV4-3 CASSQGGSQYNEQFF TGCGCCAGCAGCCAAGGGGGCAGCCAATACAATGAGCAGTTCTTC
13 - TRBJ2-1 - TRBV18 CASSPLVVNEQFF TGTGCCAGCTCACCACTAGTGGTGAATGAGCAGTTCTTC
10 - TRBJ1-1 - TRBV30 CAWRSLEAFF TGTGCCTGGAGGTCCTTAGAAGCTTTCTTT
15 - TRBJ2-7 - TRBV4-1 CASSQENAIPYEQYF TGCGCCAGCAGCCAAGAGAACGCTATCCCCTACGAGCAGTACTTC
15 - TRBJ2-7 TRBD2 TRBV28 CASSLLGLAGTEQYF TGTGCCAGCAGTTTATTGGGACTAGCGGGAACCGAGCAGTACTTC
16 - TRBJ2-1 TRBD2 TRBV15 CATSRGTGGIYNEQFF TGTGCCACCAGCAGAGGAACGGGAGGCATCTACAATGAGCAGTTCTTC
16 - TRBJ2-1 - TRBV21-1 CASSKGVAGGYNEQFF TGTGCCAGCAGCAAAGGGGTAGCGGGAGGCTACAATGAGCAGTTCTTC
14 - TRBJ2-1 - TRBV6-2/TRBV6-3 CAIRDADSYNEQFF TGTGCCATCCGGGACGCCGACTCCTACAATGAGCAGTTCTTC
14 - TRBJ2-1 - TRBV6-5 CASSRGQLYNEQFF TGTGCCAGCAGTCGGGGGCAACTCTACAATGAGCAGTTCTTC
12 - TRBJ2-7 TRBD1 TRBV5-1 CASSLQGIEQYF TGCGCCAGCAGCCTACAGGGGATCGAGCAGTACTTC
13 - TRBJ1-2 - TRBV7-8 CASSHRDSYGYTF TGTGCCAGCAGCCACAGGGATAGCTATGGCTACACCTTC
17 - TRBJ2-1 TRBD2 TRBV4-2 CASSQDLASGLYNEQFF TGTGCCAGCAGCCAAGATCTGGCTAGCGGGCTGTACAATGAGCAGTTCTTC
14 - TRBJ2-7 TRBD1 TRBV4-2 CASSQDGQDYEQYF TGTGCCAGCAGCCAAGATGGACAGGACTACGAGCAGTACTTC